These 22 T cell receptor beta chains originate from one sample sequenced in a study of control samples from healthy donors and cancer patients. The assay was immunoSEQ multiplex PCR, and TCRdb's table has in-frame clones only and misses some. This sample yields tens of thousands of clones, of which approximately 87% are seen a single time; approximately 2.3% belongs to the top ten. The specimen was PBMCs. These receptors were collected from a woman between 50 and 59 years old with head and neck cancer.

The chain recombines TRBV9 with TRBJ2-1; D unclear. The germline gives CDR1 SGDLS, CDR2 YYNGEE. The CDR3 length is 13 residues. Deletions cut 6 bases from V and 7 bases from J, with 14 bases between. CDR3 coding DNA: TGTGCCAGCACCGAGGTGGGTAAAAATGAGCAGTTCTTC. It codes for CASTEVGKNEQFF.

The chain joins TRBV3-1 (or the pseudogene TRBV3-2) to TRBJ1-5; maybe TRBD1 (6 bases). The CDR3 loop spans 17 amino acids. Germline V gives CDR1 LGHDT, CDR2 YNNKEL (reference sequence). The germline V and J ends were trimmed by 5 bases and 0 bases, with 17 bases remaining between them. Written as DNA, the CDR3 is TGTGCCAGCAGCATGGGGGGCAACGGTTATAGCAATCAGCCCCAGCATTTT. Its translation is CASSMGGNGYSNQPQHF.

V gene TRBV19 combines with J gene TRBJ2-7; 9 bases agree with TRBD2. Germline values: CDR1 LNHDA, CDR2 SQIVND (reference sequence). This CDR3 spans 15 amino acids. V trimming: 4 bases; J trimming: 3 bases; junction bases outside the gene matches: 7. CDR3 nucleotide sequence: TGTGCCAGTAGTACAATAGCGGGGGCTAACTACGAGCAGTACTTC. Its translation: CASSTIAGANYEQYF.

This clone was picked up one time. The chain has TRBV3-1 (or the pseudogene TRBV3-2) and TRBJ1-2; TRBD1 matches 8 bases. This CDR3 has 13 residues. Trimming removed 4 bases from V and 7 bases from J; junction bases left unmatched: 5. Germline V gives CDR1 LGHDT, CDR2 YNNKEL (reference sequence). In nucleotides, the CDR3 is TGTGCCAGCAGCCGGGGAACAGGGGGTGGCTACACCTTC. Amino acid sequence: CASSRGTGGGYTF.

This chain uses TRBV30 with TRBJ2-7; possibly TRBD1 or TRBD2 for D (5 bases each). This CDR3 contains 12 residues. The V gene's germline CDR1 is GTSNPN and CDR2 SVGIG (reference sequence). Trimming pared 8 bases from V and 3 bases from J, leaving 14 bases between. DNA for the CDR3: TGTGCCGGATGGGGCGGAGGCTACGAGCAGTACTTC. Amino acids: CAGWGGGYEQYF.

The chain recombines TRBV30 with TRBJ2-5; D is ambiguous. The CDR3 contains 12 residues. V was trimmed by 1 base and J by 2 bases, leaving 5 bases between them. Germline lookup yields CDR1 GTSNPN and CDR2 SVGIG (reference sequence). The DNA for the CDR3 is TGTGCCTGGAGTGCCTCGCAAGAGACCCAGTACTTC. This translates into CAWSASQETQYF.

The chain is built from TRBV10-3 and TRBJ2-1; 7 bases map to TRBD2. Per germline, CDR1 ENHRY and CDR2 SYGVKD. J was trimmed by 6 bases and V by 1 base; bases with no gene match: 12. The CDR3 extends over 17 amino acids. The CDR3 spells CAISEFGGTWGGNEQFF. The DNA of the CDR3 is TGTGCCATCAGTGAGTTTGGCGGGACTTGGGGGGGCAATGAGCAGTTCTTC.

This chain joins TRBV5-1 and TRBJ2-4; a possible D gene is TRBD2 (5 bases). The V end lost 3 bases, the J end lost 0 bases, and 13 bases lay between the germline ends. Germline V lookup: CDR1 SGHRS, CDR2 YFSETQ. CDR3 size: 16 residues. The CDR3 sequence is CASSSGVTLAKNIQYF. CDR3 bases: TGCGCCAGCAGCTCCGGGGTTACCCTAGCCAAAAACATTCAGTACTTC.

This clone was detected a few times. The J gene is TRBJ2-6, the V gene TRBV6-4; D remains ambiguous. This CDR3 region has 16 residues. Germline V gene sequence: CDR1 MRHNA, CDR2 SNTAGT. The V end lost 3 bases, the J end lost 0 bases, and 9 bases lay between the germline ends. CDR3 bases: TGTGCCAGCAGTGAGGGAACCATCTCTGGGGCCAACGTCCTGACTTTC. Protein: CASSEGTISGANVLTF.

This clone was observed once. The chain recombines TRBV2 with TRBJ1-5; D might be TRBD1 (5 bases). The germline V and J ends were trimmed by 3 bases and 5 bases, with 8 bases remaining between them. From germline, CDR1 is SNHLY and CDR2 FYNNEI. The CDR3 totals 13 residues. The CDR3 nucleotides read TGTGCCAGCAGTGAGCAGGGTTATCAGCCCCAGCATTTT. Residues: CASSEQGYQPQHF.

The chain recombines TRBV4-1 with TRBJ1-3; TRBD1 matches 7 bases. The germline V gene encodes CDR1 MGHRA and CDR2 YSYEKL. The CDR3 extends over 19 amino acids. Trimming removed 3 bases from V and 0 bases from J; junction bases left unmatched: 14. The DNA for the CDR3 is TGCGCCAGCAGCCAGGCCCCGGGACAGTTGGGACGCTCTGGAAACACCATATATTTT. Protein sequence: CASSQAPGQLGRSGNTIYF.

This clone is a singleton in its sample. J is TRBJ1-4 and V is TRBV5-1; D unresolved. The CDR3 totals 13 residues. Germline V gives CDR1 SGHRS, CDR2 YFSETQ. V was shortened by 3 bases and J by 1 base, with 4 bases between the two germline ends. The CDR3 DNA reads as TGCGCCAGCAGCTCACGAACTAATGAAAAACTGTTTTTT. Translating it yields CASSSRTNEKLFF.

This chain uses TRBV24-1 with TRBJ1-2, with D hard to call. The V gene lost 6 bases and the J gene lost 4 bases, with 11 bases spanning the gap. The CDR3 length is 13 residues. Looked up from germline, CDR1 is KGHDR and CDR2 is SFDVKD. CDR3 DNA: TGTGCCACCAGTAGGTCCGATGGCTATGGCTACACCTTC. This gives the protein CATSRSDGYGYTF.

The V and J genes are TRBV19 and TRBJ1-1; weak D call: TRBD1 (5 bases). The CDR3 is 13 residues long. CDR1 and CDR2 (germline): LNHDA, SQIVND (reference sequence). Trimming pared 2 bases from V and 10 bases from J, leaving 14 bases between. The CDR3 nucleotides read TGTGCCAGTAGTATAATTGACGGACAAGGAGCTTTCTTT. Residues: CASSIIDGQGAFF.

This chain joins TRBV28 and TRBJ2-1; 8 nucleotides align to TRBD2. With 7 bases clipped from V and 9 bases from J, the junction kept 8 bases outside the gene matches. This CDR3 contains 13 residues. Germline assignment: CDR1 MDHEN and CDR2 SYDVKM. CDR3 loop: CASNGGARGEQFF. The CDR3 DNA sequence: TGTGCCAGCAACGGGGGGGCCAGAGGTGAGCAGTTCTTC.

The genes are TRBV4-1 and TRBJ2-7; 7 nucleotides agree with TRBD1. CDR1 and CDR2 from the germline V gene are MGHRA and YSYEKL. V shed 0 bases and J 6 bases; nucleotides not matched to a gene: 5. The CDR3 runs 14 residues. This chain's CDR3 is CASSQEDRVGEQYF. The CDR3 bases are TGCGCCAGCAGCCAAGAAGACAGGGTCGGCGAGCAGTACTTC.

The chain employs TRBV3-1 (or the pseudogene TRBV3-2) and TRBJ1-4; unclear D gene. The CDR3 length is 16 residues. Germline V gene data show CDR1 as LGHDT and CDR2 as YNNKEL (reference sequence). Trimming took 2 bases from V and 4 from J, leaving 14 bases between them. CDR3 protein: CASSQREGTLNEKLFF. CDR3 nucleotide sequence: TGTGCCAGCAGCCAAAGGGAGGGCACCCTTAATGAAAAACTGTTTTTT.

The V and J genes are TRBV6-1 and TRBJ1-2; 8 nucleotides match TRBD1. V gave up 0 bases and J gave up 5 bases; unmatched junction bases: 2. CDR1 and CDR2 (germline): MNHNS, SASEGT. The CDR3 totals 14 residues. The CDR3 DNA reads TGTGCCAGCAGTGAAGCCACAGGGGGGTATGGCTACACCTTC. This encodes CASSEATGGYGYTF.

The chain carries TRBV6-5 and TRBJ2-3, with TRBD2 as a possible D gene (6 bases). Germline loops: CDR1 MNHEY, CDR2 SVGAGI. CDR3 length equals 14 residues. V was pared by 5 bases and J by 1 base, with 10 bases between. The CDR3, as DNA: TGTGCCAGCAGTACGGGACTCGGCACAGATACGCAGTATTTT. This sequence encodes CASSTGLGTDTQYF.

The chain employs TRBV7-2 and TRBJ1-5, with TRBD1 as a possible D gene (5 bases). The germline V gene has CDR1 SGHTA and CDR2 FQGNSA. The CDR3 length is 14 residues. Trimming pared 6 bases from V and 0 bases from J, leaving 9 bases between. The CDR3 sequence is CASSPGPSNQPQHF. In DNA, the CDR3 is TGTGCCAGCAGTCCGGGGCCTAGCAATCAGCCCCAGCATTTT.

The CDR3 loop reads CASSLAEGSTEAFF. The DNA for the CDR3 is TGTGCCAGCAGCTTAGCGGAGGGGTCCACTGAAGCTTTCTTT. The chain links TRBV7-2 to TRBJ1-1; possibly TRBD1 for D (5 bases). The V gene's germline CDR1 is SGHTA and CDR2 FQGNSA. Deletions cut 0 bases from V and 4 bases from J, with 9 bases between. The CDR3 runs 14 residues. The whole variable domain, filled in from reference TRBV7-2 and TRBJ1-1, reads GAGVSQSPSNKVTEKGKDVELRCDPISGHTALYWYRQSLGQGLEFLIYFQGNSAPDKSGLPSDRFSAERTGGSVSTLTIQRTQQEDSAVYLCASSLAEGSTEAFFGQGTRLTVV.

This chain links TRBV28 with TRBJ2-1; maybe TRBD2 (6 bases). From germline, CDR1 is MDHEN and CDR2 SYDVKM. The CDR3 sequence is 15 residues long. V was clipped by 7 bases and J by 6 bases, with 19 bases between them. In DNA form, the CDR3 reads TGTGCCAGCACCATTGCCCGTCCCGGGGGCAATGAGCAGTTCTTC. This sequence encodes CASTIARPGGNEQFF. The whole variable domain, remainder taken from reference TRBV28 and TRBJ2-1, is DVKVTQSSRYLVKRTGEKVFLECVQDMDHENMFWYRQDPGLGLRLIYFSYDVKMKEKGDIPEGYSVSREKKERFSLILESASTNQTSMYLCASTIARPGGNEQFFGPGTRLTVL.